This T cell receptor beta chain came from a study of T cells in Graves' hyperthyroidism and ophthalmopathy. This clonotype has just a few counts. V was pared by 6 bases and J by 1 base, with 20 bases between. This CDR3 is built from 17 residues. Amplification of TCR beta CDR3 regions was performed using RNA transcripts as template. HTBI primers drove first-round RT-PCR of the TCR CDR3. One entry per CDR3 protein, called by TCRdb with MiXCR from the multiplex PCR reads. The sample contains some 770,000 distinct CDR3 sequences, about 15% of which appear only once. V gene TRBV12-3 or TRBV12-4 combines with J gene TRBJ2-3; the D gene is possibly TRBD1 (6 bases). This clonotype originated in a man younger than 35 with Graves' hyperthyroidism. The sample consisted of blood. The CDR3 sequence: CASSGRTVKWGTDTQYF. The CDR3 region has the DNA TGTGCCAGCAGCGGAAGGACAGTCAAATGGGGCACAGATACGCAGTATTTT.